These 26 T cell receptor beta chains were sequenced from one sample in a study of identical twins. MiXCR was run by TCRdb on the 5' RACE reads, yielding one entry per CDR3 protein. This table holds fewer than 800,000 distinct CDR3 sequences, under 8.5% found once. These data were also reused for a study on yellow fever vaccine responses in identical twins.

Sequenced input: PBMCs. These receptor sequences come from a woman aged 18-29 years in good health.

V is TRBV20-1 and J is TRBJ2-3; D is perhaps TRBD1 (6 bases). The length of the CDR3 is 13 residues. V was pared by 7 bases and J by 5 bases, with 16 bases between. The V gene's germline CDR1 is DFQATT and CDR2 SNEGSKA (reference sequence). CDR3 nucleotides: TGCAGTGGGAAGGCAGGGGCCCGAGATACGCAGTATTTT. Its protein is CSGKAGARDTQYF.

The rearrangement uses TRBV15 and TRBJ2-5; 9 bases agree with TRBD1. Germline CDR1 is LNHNV and CDR2 is YYDKDF (reference sequence). The CDR3 has 16 residues. The V and J ends lost 0 bases and 5 bases, in that order; junction bases with no gene match: 7. CDR3 DNA: TGTGCCACCAGCAGAGATTGGGGACAGGGTCGTGAGACCCAGTACTTC. This codes for CATSRDWGQGRETQYF.

This clonotype has at least ten counts. The chain is built from TRBV24-1 and TRBJ2-1, with 11 bases matching TRBD2. Looked up from germline, CDR1 is KGHDR and CDR2 is SFDVKD. This CDR3 is 18 amino acids long. V lost 3 bases, J lost 0 bases, and 6 bases stayed unmatched. In DNA form, the CDR3 reads TGTGCCACCAGTGATCCCGGGACTAGCGGAAGCTCCTACAATGAGCAGTTCTTC. Translating gives CATSDPGTSGSSYNEQFF.

V usage is TRBV28 and J usage is TRBJ2-1; D gene unclear. The CDR3 runs to 12 residues. Germline V lookup: CDR1 MDHEN, CDR2 SYDVKM. V shed 3 bases and J shed 5 bases, with 5 bases lying between them. CDR3 nucleotides: TGTGCCAGCAGTTTGTGGGACAATGAGCAGTTCTTC. The encoded protein is CASSLWDNEQFF.

This sequence joins TRBV3-1 and TRBJ1-1; D not resolved. The CDR3 runs to 17 residues. Germline values: CDR1 LGHDT, CDR2 YNNKEL (reference sequence). Trimming cost V 1 base and J 3 bases, with 18 bases left between them. The chain's CDR3 is CASSQGFIWGTDTEAFF. The CDR3 DNA reads as TGTGCCAGCAGCCAAGGGTTTATATGGGGAACGGACACTGAAGCTTTCTTT.

This clonotype has ten or more counts. J is TRBJ2-7 and V is TRBV12-3 or TRBV12-4; D perhaps matches TRBD1 (5 bases). V lost 1 base to trimming and J lost 4 bases, with 11 bases between them. This CDR3 region has 14 residues. DNA of the CDR3: TGTGCCAGCAGTTTAGAGGGGCTTGATTACGAGCAGTACTTC. Translated: CASSLEGLDYEQYF.

The chain has TRBV4-1 and TRBJ2-5, with 7 bases identical to TRBD2. Germline V CDR1 and CDR2: MGHRA, YSYEKL. The CDR3 runs to 15 residues. Trimming removed 1 base from V and 5 bases from J; junction bases left unmatched: 7. The CDR3 nucleotides are TGCGCCAGCAGCCAAGGACTAGCAGTAGCGGAGACCCAGTACTTC. Protein product: CASSQGLAVAETQYF.

As for this clonotype: Since the CDR3 does not end with the conserved phenylalanine or tryptophan, this likely comes from a read error. The V gene is TRBV7-9, the J gene TRBJ2-1, with 8 bases aligning to TRBD2. The germline V gene encodes CDR1 SEHNR and CDR2 FQNEAQ (reference sequence). The CDR3 is 16 residues long. The junction had 9 bases not matched to a gene; V was cut back by 1 base and J by 7 bases. The CDR3 bases are TGTGCCAGCAGCTTAGGCTCCAGCGGGAGTAGGAATGAGCAGTTCTCC. This encodes CASSLGSSGSRNEQFS.

This clonotype was recorded many times. This chain connects TRBV5-6 to TRBJ1-1; D ambiguous. Trimming stripped 4 bases from V and 1 base from J, with 11 bases between. CDR3 size: 14 residues. CDR1 and CDR2 from the germline V gene are SGHDT and YYEEEE. The CDR3 coding sequence is TGTGCCAGCAGCCGGGGAGGGCAGAACACTGAAGCTTTCTTT. It encodes CASSRGGQNTEAFF. The full variable domain, in which reference TRBV5-6 and TRBJ1-1 provide the parts outside the CDR3, is DAGVTQSPTHLIKTRGQQVTLRCSPKSGHDTVSWYQQALGQGPQFIFQYYEEEERQRGNFPDRFSGHQFPNYSSELNVNALLLGDSALYLCASSRGGQNTEAFFGQGTRLTVV.

This clonotype was counted many times. This chain uses TRBV12-3 or TRBV12-4 with TRBJ1-5; perhaps TRBD1 as D (6 bases). The length of the CDR3 is 15 residues. Trimming left V 7 bases short and J 1 base short, with 14 bases between. In DNA, the CDR3 is TGTGCCAGCACCCCGGGGGCAAACAGCAATCAGCCCCAGCATTTT. Its protein product is CASTPGANSNQPQHF.

This clonotype was recorded many times. This chain links TRBV5-1 with TRBJ2-7; TRBD1 aligns across 12 bases. Germline V gene lookup returns CDR1 SGHRS and CDR2 YFSETQ. V gave up 0 bases and J gave up 1 base; unmatched junction bases: 11. The CDR3 covers 19 residues. This CDR3 is CASSLGPPGQGARSYEQYF. The CDR3 DNA follows: TGCGCCAGCAGCTTGGGACCTCCGGGACAGGGGGCGAGGTCCTACGAGCAGTACTTC.

The table lists this clonotype with many counts. The genes are TRBV10-3 and TRBJ2-2; D is ambiguous. CDR1 ENHRY and CDR2 SYGVKD come from the germline V gene. The CDR3 consists of 12 residues. The V and J ends lost 10 bases and 6 bases respectively, with 12 bases between them. The CDR3 loop is CASRELPGELFF. The CDR3 DNA is TGTGCCAGCAGAGAGCTACCCGGGGAGCTGTTTTTT.

This clonotype was picked up many times. The chain couples TRBV12-3 or TRBV12-4 to TRBJ2-7; TRBD2 agrees at 13 bases. V was clipped by 7 bases and J by 4 bases; unmatched bases: 4. The CDR3 runs to 14 residues. The CDR3 DNA is TGTGCCAGCACCGGACTAGCGGGAGATTACGAGCAGTACTTC. This translates into CASTGLAGDYEQYF.

This clonotype was recorded at least ten times. The chain employs TRBV9 and TRBJ2-5; no definite D call. Germline CDR1 SGDLS, CDR2 YYNGEE. Trimming stripped 4 bases from V and 5 bases from J, with 15 bases between. CDR3 length equals 14 residues. Here the CDR3 reads CASSPSYQWETQYF. The CDR3 nucleotides are TGTGCCAGCAGCCCATCATACCAGTGGGAGACCCAGTACTTC.

This clonotype has a count of ten or more. This sequence joins TRBV12-3 or TRBV12-4 and TRBJ2-5, with D possibly TRBD1 on 6 matching bases. The CDR3 contains 17 residues. The V end lost 5 bases, the J end lost 2 bases, and 21 bases lay between the germline ends. CDR3: CASSRGQGQREQETQYF. The CDR3 nucleotides read TGTGCCAGCAGTAGGGGTCAGGGACAAAGGGAACAAGAGACCCAGTACTTC.

The table lists this clonotype with a few counts. This rearrangement joins TRBV4-1 to TRBJ1-2; D ambiguous. Between the trimmed V and J ends, which lost 0 bases and 3 bases, there was a span of 11 bases. Germline V lookup: CDR1 MGHRA, CDR2 YSYEKL. This CDR3 comprises 15 residues. Here the CDR3 DNA reads TGCGCCAGCAGCCAAGACCCAGGACGGGACTATGGCTACACCTTC. The encoded protein is CASSQDPGRDYGYTF.

The sample holds a few counts of this clonotype. The chain is built from TRBV20-1 and TRBJ2-2; 7 nucleotides agree with TRBD2. V lost 0 bases, J lost 0 bases, and 7 bases stayed unmatched. CDR3 length: 17 amino acids. Germline assignment: CDR1 DFQATT and CDR2 SNEGSKA (reference sequence). The CDR3 nucleotides are TGCAGTGCTAGAGATCAAATCAGCGGGGCGAACACCGGGGAGCTGTTTTTT. Amino acids: CSARDQISGANTGELFF.

The V gene is TRBV10-2, the J gene TRBJ2-3; D ambiguous. The CDR3 runs 9 residues. Trimming left V 7 bases short and J 4 bases short, with 0 bases between. The V gene's germline CDR1 is WSHSY and CDR2 SAAADI. The CDR3 sequence: CASTDTQYF. For the CDR3, the DNA is TGCGCCAGCACAGATACGCAGTATTTT.

This sequence joins TRBV5-6 and TRBJ1-5; D remains ambiguous. The CDR3 runs to 11 residues. Trimming took 6 bases from V and 5 from J, leaving 6 bases between them. Germline CDR1 is SGHDT and CDR2 is YYEEEE. The CDR3: CASKEDQPQHF. Here the CDR3 DNA reads TGTGCCAGCAAAGAGGATCAGCCCCAGCATTTT.

The sample holds a few counts of this clonotype. The chain couples TRBV5-5 to TRBJ2-7; 8 positions match TRBD2. The CDR3 is made up of 16 amino acids. With V trimmed by 2 bases and J by 4 bases, 11 bases remained unmatched. Germline loops: CDR1 SGHKS, CDR2 YYEKEE (reference sequence). CDR3 amino acids: CASSFGKAGVGYEQYF. The DNA of the CDR3 is TGTGCCAGCAGCTTTGGAAAAGCGGGAGTTGGTTACGAGCAGTACTTC. Supplemented by reference TRBV5-5 and TRBJ2-7, the full variable domain reads DAGVTQSPTHLIKTRGQQVTLRCSPISGHKSVSWYQQVLGQGPQFIFQYYEKEERGRGNFPDRFSARQFPNYSSELNVNALLLGDSALYLCASSFGKAGVGYEQYFGPGTRLTVT.

The chain joins TRBV29-1 to TRBJ2-2; D is unclear. Trimming took off 3 bases at V and 0 bases at J, with 11 bases between the two ends. The CDR3 covers 15 residues. In germline, CDR1 is SQVTM, CDR2 ANQGSEA. The CDR3, as DNA: TGCAGCGTTGATTCCGGCAACGCGAACACCGGGGAGCTGTTTTTT. This sequence encodes CSVDSGNANTGELFF.

In this sample, this clonotype turned up a few times. J is TRBJ1-1 and V is TRBV5-1; D perhaps matches TRBD1 (6 bases). CDR1 SGHRS and CDR2 YFSETQ come from the germline V gene. The CDR3 spans 17 residues. V was shortened by 4 bases and J by 1 base, with 20 bases between the two germline ends. CDR3 coding DNA: TGCGCCAGCAGCCGCGAACCGGGACAAAAAAGGAACACTGAAGCTTTCTTT. It yields the protein CASSREPGQKRNTEAFF. The whole variable domain, remainder taken from reference TRBV5-1 and TRBJ1-1, is KAGVTQTPRYLIKTRGQQVTLSCSPISGHRSVSWYQQTPGQGLQFLFEYFSETQRNKGNFPGRFSGRQFSNSRSEMNVSTLELGDSALYLCASSREPGQKRNTEAFFGQGTRLTVV.

A few counts support this clonotype. The J gene is TRBJ2-7, the V gene TRBV21-1; no check of the table's D call, TRBD1, against the DNA was made. TRBV21-1 is marked as a pseudogene. The CDR3 is 12 amino acids. This chain's CDR3 is CASSRQGGEQYF. Here the CDR3 DNA reads TGTGCCAGCAGCAGACAGGGGGGCGAGCAGTACTTC.

The rearrangement joins TRBV24-1 to TRBJ1-1, with TRBD1 matching over 7 bases. The CDR3 covers 16 residues. J lost 4 bases, V lost 3 bases, and 10 bases had no gene match. Germline assignment: CDR1 KGHDR and CDR2 SFDVKD. CDR3 sequence: CATSDRWTGWGTEAFF. The CDR3 DNA is TGTGCCACCAGTGATCGGTGGACAGGATGGGGCACTGAAGCTTTCTTT.

V gene TRBV10-3 combines with J gene TRBJ2-5; D possibly corresponds to TRBD2 (5 bases). Trimming stripped 4 bases from V and 4 bases from J, with 16 bases between. The CDR3 loop spans 15 amino acids. CDR1 is ENHRY, CDR2 SYGVKD, per germline. As DNA, the CDR3 is TGTGCCATCAGTGGTAGCCCCGCAGGAGGAGAGACCCAGTACTTC. Protein: CAISGSPAGGETQYF.

There are many counts of this clonotype. This chain joins TRBV12-3 or TRBV12-4 and TRBJ2-7; a weak D match, TRBD2 (6 bases). Trimming cost V 6 bases and J 12 bases, with 18 bases left between them. The CDR3 contains 12 residues. The CDR3 coding sequence is TGTGCCAGCAGCAATAGCGGCACCCCCCGGTACTTC. Amino acids: CASSNSGTPRYF.